The 7 T cell receptor beta chains reported below all come from one sample, sequenced in a study of T cell responses to AZD1222 COVID-19 vaccine. Using immunoSEQ multiplex PCR, the repertoire was profiled, and TCRdb retains in-frame clones only, with some absent. The data contain some 130,000 clones, approximately 85% of them seen just once; the ten biggest clones take up around 19%. The material sequenced was peripheral blood, taken on day 0 of MenACWY control vaccination. Receptors originate from an adult in good health.

The chain combines TRBV11-2 with TRBJ1-2; D may be TRBD1 (6 bases). Germline CDR1 is SGHAT and CDR2 is FQNNGV. Trimming took 5 bases from V and 7 from J, leaving 14 bases between them. The CDR3 totals 13 residues. The CDR3 loop is CASSHTNRVGYTF. In nucleotides, the CDR3 is TGTGCCAGCAGCCACACCAACAGGGTTGGCTACACCTTC.

This chain links TRBV14 with TRBJ2-7; 8 bases line up with TRBD2. Germline V gene sequence: CDR1 SGHDN, CDR2 FVKESK. The CDR3 is made up of 19 amino acids. With 1 base clipped from V and 2 bases from J, the junction kept 16 bases outside the gene matches. This CDR3 is CASSQVGVGLPGGPYEQYF. The CDR3 nucleotides are TGTGCCAGCAGCCAAGTCGGGGTTGGACTACCGGGAGGGCCCTACGAGCAGTACTTC.

This clone was seen more than once but under ten times. V and J are TRBV19 and TRBJ2-7, with 9 bases matching TRBD1. From germline, CDR1 is LNHDA and CDR2 SQIVND (reference sequence). This CDR3 has 14 residues. The ends lost 6 bases at V and 4 bases at J; junction bases unmatched: 7. CDR3 residues: CASRPGTGRYEQYF. CDR3 in DNA: TGTGCCAGTAGACCGGGGACAGGGAGGTACGAGCAGTACTTC.

CDR3 DNA: TGTGCCAGCTCACCCCCAACTAGCGGGAGGGTCTACAATGAGCAGTTCTTC. Its translation is CASSPPTSGRVYNEQFF. This chain joins TRBV18 and TRBJ2-1, with TRBD2 identical over 13 bases. The CDR3 length is 17 residues. With V trimmed by 3 bases and J by 3 bases, 5 bases remained unmatched. From germline, CDR1 is KGHSH and CDR2 LQKENI. The full variable domain, in which reference TRBV18 and TRBJ2-1 provide the parts outside the CDR3, is NAGVMQNPRHLVRRRGQEARLRCSPMKGHSHVYWYRQLPEEGLKFMVYLQKENIIDESGMPKERFSAEFPKEGPSILRIQQVVRGDSAAYFCASSPPTSGRVYNEQFFGPGTRLTVL.

The chain joins TRBV19 to TRBJ1-1; the D gene is possibly TRBD1 (5 bases). Trimming cost V 9 bases and J 0 bases, with 23 bases left between them. This CDR3 is built from 17 residues. Per the germline V gene, CDR1 is LNHDA and CDR2 is SQIVND (reference sequence). The CDR3 nucleotides read TGTGCCAGCGAGAACTACGGGGACGGACTCATGAACACTGAAGCTTTCTTT. Translated: CASENYGDGLMNTEAFF.

The J gene is TRBJ2-7, the V gene TRBV9, with D tentatively TRBD2 (5 bases). The V and J ends lost 1 base and 1 base respectively, with 9 bases between them. CDR1 and CDR2 from the germline V gene are SGDLS and YYNGEE. The length of the CDR3 is 14 residues. The CDR3 DNA sequence: TGTGCCAGCAGCGTAATCGGGAATTCCTACGAGCAGTACTTC. It specifies CASSVIGNSYEQYF. Looking up the rest from reference TRBV9 and TRBJ2-7 gives the full variable domain: DSGVTQTPKHLITATGQRVTLRCSPRSGDLSVYWYQQSLDQGLQFLIQYYNGEERAKGNILERFSAQQFPDLHSELNLSSLELGDSALYFCASSVIGNSYEQYFGPGTRLTVT.

This chain connects TRBV7-2 to TRBJ1-1; D is uncertain. Germline lookup yields CDR1 SGHTA and CDR2 FQGNSA. The CDR3 is 13 amino acids. V lost 5 bases and J 8 bases, leaving 15 bases between the germline ends. The CDR3 sequence: CASSPRVVREAFF. Here the CDR3 DNA reads TGTGCCAGCAGCCCAAGGGTTGTCCGGGAAGCTTTCTTT. The full variable domain, rest sourced from reference TRBV7-2 and TRBJ1-1, is GAGVSQSPSNKVTEKGKDVELRCDPISGHTALYWYRQSLGQGLEFLIYFQGNSAPDKSGLPSDRFSAERTGGSVSTLTIQRTQQEDSAVYLCASSPRVVREAFFGQGTRLTVV.